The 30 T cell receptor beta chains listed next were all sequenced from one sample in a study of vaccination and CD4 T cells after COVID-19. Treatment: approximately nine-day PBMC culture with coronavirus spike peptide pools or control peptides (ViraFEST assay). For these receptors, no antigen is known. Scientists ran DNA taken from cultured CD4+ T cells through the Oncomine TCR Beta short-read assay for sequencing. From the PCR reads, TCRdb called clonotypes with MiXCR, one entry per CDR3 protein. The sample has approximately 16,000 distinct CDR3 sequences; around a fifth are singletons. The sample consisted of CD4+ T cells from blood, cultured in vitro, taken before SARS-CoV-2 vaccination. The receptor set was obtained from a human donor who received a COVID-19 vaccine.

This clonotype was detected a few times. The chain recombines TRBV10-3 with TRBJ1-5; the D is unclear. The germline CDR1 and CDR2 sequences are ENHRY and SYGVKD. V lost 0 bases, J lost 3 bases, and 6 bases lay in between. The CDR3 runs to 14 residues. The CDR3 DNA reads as TGTGCCATCAGTGAGTCGAGCGTCAATCAGCCCCAGCATTTT. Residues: CAISESSVNQPQHF.

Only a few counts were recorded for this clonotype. The CDR3 spells CASSLIAETQYF. Written as DNA, the CDR3 is TGTGCCAGCAGCTTAATAGCTGAGACCCAGTACTTC. The chain carries TRBV7-9 and TRBJ2-5; D not resolved. The germline V gene encodes CDR1 SEHNR and CDR2 FQNEAQ (reference sequence). CDR3 length: 12 amino acids. V gave up 2 bases and J gave up 5 bases, with 6 bases separating them.

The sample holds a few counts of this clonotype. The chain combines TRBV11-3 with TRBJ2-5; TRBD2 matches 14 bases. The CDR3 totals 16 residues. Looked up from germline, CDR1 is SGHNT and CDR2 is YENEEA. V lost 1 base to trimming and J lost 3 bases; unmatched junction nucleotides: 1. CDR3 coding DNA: TGTGCCAGCAGCTTAGTGGGACTAGCGGGGGAAGAGACCCAGTACTTC. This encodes CASSLVGLAGEETQYF.

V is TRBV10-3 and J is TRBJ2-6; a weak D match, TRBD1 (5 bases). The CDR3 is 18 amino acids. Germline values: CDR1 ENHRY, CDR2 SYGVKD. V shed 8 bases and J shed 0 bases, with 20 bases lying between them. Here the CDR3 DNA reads TGTGCCATCGCCACAGGCCCCTATATGAGCTCTGGGGCCAACGTCCTGACTTTC. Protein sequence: CAIATGPYMSSGANVLTF.

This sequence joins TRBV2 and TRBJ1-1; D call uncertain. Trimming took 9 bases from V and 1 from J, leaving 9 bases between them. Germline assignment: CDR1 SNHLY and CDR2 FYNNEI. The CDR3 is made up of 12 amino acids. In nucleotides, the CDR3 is TGTGCCAGTCTTATAGGGAACACTGAAGCTTTCTTT. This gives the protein CASLIGNTEAFF.

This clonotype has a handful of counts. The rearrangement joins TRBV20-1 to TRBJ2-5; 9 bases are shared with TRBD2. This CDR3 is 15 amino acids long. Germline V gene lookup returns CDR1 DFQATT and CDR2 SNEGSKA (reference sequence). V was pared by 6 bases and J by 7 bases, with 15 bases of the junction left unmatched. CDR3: CSAETSGYQLGTQYF. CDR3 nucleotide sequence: TGCAGTGCCGAGACTAGCGGTTATCAACTCGGGACCCAGTACTTC.

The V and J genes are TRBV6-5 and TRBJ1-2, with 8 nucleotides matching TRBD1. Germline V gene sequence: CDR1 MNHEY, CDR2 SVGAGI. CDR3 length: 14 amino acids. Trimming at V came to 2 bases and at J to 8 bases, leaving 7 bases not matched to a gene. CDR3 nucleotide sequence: TGTGCCAGCAGTTACCTCAGGGGGCGCGAGGGCTACACCTTC. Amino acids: CASSYLRGREGYTF.

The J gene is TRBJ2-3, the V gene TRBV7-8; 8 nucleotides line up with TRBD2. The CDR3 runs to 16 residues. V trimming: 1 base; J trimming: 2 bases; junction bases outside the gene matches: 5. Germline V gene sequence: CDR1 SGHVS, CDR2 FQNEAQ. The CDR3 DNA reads TGTGCCAGCAGCTTAGGAGCGGGGGTACTCACAGATACGCAGTATTTT. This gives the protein CASSLGAGVLTDTQYF.

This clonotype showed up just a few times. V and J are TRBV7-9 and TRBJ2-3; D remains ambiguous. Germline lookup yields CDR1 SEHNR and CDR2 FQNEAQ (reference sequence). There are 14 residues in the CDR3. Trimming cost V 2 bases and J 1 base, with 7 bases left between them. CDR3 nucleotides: TGTGCCAGCAGCTTACAACAGCGCACAGATACGCAGTATTTT. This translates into CASSLQQRTDTQYF. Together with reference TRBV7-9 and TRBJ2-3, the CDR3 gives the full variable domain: DTGVSQNPRHKITKRGQNVTFRCDPISEHNRLYWYRQTLGQGPEFLTYFQNEAQLEKSRLLSDRFSAERPKGSFSTLEIQRTEQGDSAMYLCASSLQQRTDTQYFGPGTRLTVL.

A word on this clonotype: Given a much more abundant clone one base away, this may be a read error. The CDR3 bases are TGCGGTGCTAGAGTAGGCGCTAGCAATCAGCCCCAGCATTTT. It codes for CGARVGASNQPQHF. V usage is TRBV20-1 and J usage is TRBJ1-5; unclear D gene. The CDR3 length is 14 residues. Looked up from germline, CDR1 is DFQATT and CDR2 is SNEGSKA (reference sequence).

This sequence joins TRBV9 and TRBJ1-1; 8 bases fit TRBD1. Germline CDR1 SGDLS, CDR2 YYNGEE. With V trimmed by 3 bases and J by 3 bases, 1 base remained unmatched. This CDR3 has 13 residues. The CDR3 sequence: CASSAGQDTEAFF. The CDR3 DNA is TGTGCCAGCAGCGCGGGACAGGACACTGAAGCTTTCTTT.

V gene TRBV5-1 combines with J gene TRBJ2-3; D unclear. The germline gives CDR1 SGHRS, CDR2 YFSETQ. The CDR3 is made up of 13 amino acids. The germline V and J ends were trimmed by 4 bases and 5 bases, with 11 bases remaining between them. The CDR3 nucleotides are TGCGCCAGCAGCCCCGGAGTGCAAGATACGCAGTATTTT. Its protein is CASSPGVQDTQYF.

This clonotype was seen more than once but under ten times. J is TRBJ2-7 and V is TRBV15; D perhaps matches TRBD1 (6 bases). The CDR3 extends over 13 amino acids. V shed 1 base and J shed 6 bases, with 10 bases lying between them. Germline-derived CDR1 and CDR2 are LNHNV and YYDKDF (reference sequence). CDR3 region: CATSRVRGFEQYF. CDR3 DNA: TGTGCCACCAGCAGAGTAAGGGGGTTCGAGCAGTACTTC.

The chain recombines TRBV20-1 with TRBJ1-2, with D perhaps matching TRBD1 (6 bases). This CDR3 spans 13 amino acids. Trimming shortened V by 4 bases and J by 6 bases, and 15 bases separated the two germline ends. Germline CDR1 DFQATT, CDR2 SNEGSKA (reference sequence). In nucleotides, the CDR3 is TGCAGTGCTATGAAACAGGGACGGGATGGCTACACCTTC. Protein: CSAMKQGRDGYTF.

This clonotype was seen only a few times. The CDR3 sequence is CAISPAATSGGEQFF. In DNA, the CDR3 is TGTGCCATCAGTCCGGCCGCGACTAGCGGGGGGGAGCAGTTCTTC. The rearrangement joins TRBV10-3 to TRBJ2-1, with 13 bases aligning to TRBD2. Germline lookup yields CDR1 ENHRY and CDR2 SYGVKD. Losses at the gene ends were 5 bases for V and 10 bases for J; bases not matched to a gene: 8. CDR3 length: 15 amino acids.

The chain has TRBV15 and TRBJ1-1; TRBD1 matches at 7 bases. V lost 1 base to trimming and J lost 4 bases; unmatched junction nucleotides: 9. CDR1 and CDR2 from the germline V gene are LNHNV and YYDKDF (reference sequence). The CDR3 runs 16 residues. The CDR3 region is CATSRGAGAGGTEAFF. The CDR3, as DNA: TGTGCCACCAGCAGAGGTGCAGGGGCAGGGGGCACTGAAGCTTTCTTT.

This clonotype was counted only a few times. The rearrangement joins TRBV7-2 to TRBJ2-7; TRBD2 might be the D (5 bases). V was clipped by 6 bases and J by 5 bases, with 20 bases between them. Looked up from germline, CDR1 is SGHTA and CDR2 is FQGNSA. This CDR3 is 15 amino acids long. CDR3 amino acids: CASRASARGSHEQYF. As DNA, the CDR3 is TGTGCCAGCAGGGCATCCGCCCGGGGTTCACACGAGCAGTACTTC.

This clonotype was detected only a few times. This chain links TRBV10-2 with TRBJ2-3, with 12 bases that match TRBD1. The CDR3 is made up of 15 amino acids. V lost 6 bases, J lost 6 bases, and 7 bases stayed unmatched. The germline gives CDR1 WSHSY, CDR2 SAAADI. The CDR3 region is CASRTGTGGGDTQYF. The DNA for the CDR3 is TGCGCCAGCAGAACCGGGACAGGGGGCGGTGATACGCAGTATTTT.

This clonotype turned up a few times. The CDR3 DNA reads as TGTGCCAGCAGTTACGGGGCAGGGGGAAACTATGGCTACACCTTC. Translating it yields CASSYGAGGNYGYTF. The gene calls are TRBV6-5 and TRBJ1-2, with 7 nucleotides matching TRBD1. Trimming at V came to 2 bases and at J to 2 bases, leaving 5 bases not matched to a gene. Germline V CDR1 and CDR2: MNHEY, SVGAGI. The CDR3 is 15 amino acids.

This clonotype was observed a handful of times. The chain's CDR3 is CASSLRGGNNSPLHF. The CDR3 nucleotides are TGTGCCAGCAGTTTGAGAGGGGGTAATAATTCACCCCTCCACTTT. The V call is TRBV6-5, the J call TRBJ1-6; possible D gene TRBD1, 6 bases. V was trimmed by 4 bases and J by 5 bases, leaving 12 bases between them. This CDR3 has 15 amino acids. CDR1 and CDR2 (germline): MNHEY, SVGAGI.

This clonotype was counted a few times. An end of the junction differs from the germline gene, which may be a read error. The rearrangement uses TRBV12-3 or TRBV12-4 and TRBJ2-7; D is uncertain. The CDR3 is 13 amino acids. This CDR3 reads CATSLDGPYEQYF. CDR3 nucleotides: TGTGCCACCAGTCTTGACGGTCCCTACGAGCAGTACTTC.

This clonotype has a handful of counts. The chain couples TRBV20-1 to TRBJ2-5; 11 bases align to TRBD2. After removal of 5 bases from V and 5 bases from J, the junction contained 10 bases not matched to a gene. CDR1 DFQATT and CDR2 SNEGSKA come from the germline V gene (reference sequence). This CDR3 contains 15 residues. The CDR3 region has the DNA TGCAGTGCTCCCGCGACTAGCGGGGAAGGGGAGACCCAGTACTTC. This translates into CSAPATSGEGETQYF.

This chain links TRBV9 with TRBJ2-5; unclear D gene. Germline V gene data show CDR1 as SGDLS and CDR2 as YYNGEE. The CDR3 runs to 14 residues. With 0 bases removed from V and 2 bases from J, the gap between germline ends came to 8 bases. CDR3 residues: CASSVAGRQETQYF. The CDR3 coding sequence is TGTGCCAGCAGCGTAGCCGGCCGTCAAGAGACCCAGTACTTC.

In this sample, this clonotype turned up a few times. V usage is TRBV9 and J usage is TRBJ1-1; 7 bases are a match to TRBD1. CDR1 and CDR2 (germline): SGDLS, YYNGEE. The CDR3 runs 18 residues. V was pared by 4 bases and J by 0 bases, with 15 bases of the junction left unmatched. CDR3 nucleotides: TGTGCCAGCAGCTCCCCCCTGGGACAGCCAAACATGAACACTGAAGCTTTCTTT. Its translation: CASSSPLGQPNMNTEAFF.

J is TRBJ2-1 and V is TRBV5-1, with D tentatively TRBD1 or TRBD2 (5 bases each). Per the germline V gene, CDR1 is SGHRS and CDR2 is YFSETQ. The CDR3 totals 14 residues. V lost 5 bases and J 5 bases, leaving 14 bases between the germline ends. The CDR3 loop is CASSRRGPNNEQFF. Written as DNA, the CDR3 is TGCGCCAGCAGTAGACGGGGACCAAACAATGAGCAGTTCTTC.

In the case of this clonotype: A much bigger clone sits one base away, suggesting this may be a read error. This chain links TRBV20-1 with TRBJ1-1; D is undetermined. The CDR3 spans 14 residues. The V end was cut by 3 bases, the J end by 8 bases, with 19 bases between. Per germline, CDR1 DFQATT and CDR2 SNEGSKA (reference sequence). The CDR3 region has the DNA TGCAGTGCTAGTCAGTGGCTGTGGGGAGGGGAAGCTTTCTTT. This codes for CSASQWLWGGEAFF.

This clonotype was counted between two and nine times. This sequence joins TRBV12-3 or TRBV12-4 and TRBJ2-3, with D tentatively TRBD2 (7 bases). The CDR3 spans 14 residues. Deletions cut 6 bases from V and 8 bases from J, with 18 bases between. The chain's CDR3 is CASSPGGPLGTQYF. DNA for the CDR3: TGTGCCAGCAGCCCCGGGGGGCCGTTGGGTACGCAGTATTTT.

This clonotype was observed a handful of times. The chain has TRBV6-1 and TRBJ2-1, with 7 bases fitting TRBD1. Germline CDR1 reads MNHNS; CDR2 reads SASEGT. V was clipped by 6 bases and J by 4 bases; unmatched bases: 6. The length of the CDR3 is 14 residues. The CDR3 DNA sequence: TGTGCCAGCAGAGGACAGGAGGTTTACAATGAGCAGTTCTTC. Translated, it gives CASRGQEVYNEQFF.

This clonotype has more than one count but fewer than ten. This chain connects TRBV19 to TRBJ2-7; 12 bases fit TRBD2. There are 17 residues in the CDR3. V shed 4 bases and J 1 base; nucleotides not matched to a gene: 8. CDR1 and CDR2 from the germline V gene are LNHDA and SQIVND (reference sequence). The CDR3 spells CASSKAPSGGVSYEQYF. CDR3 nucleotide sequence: TGTGCCAGTAGTAAAGCACCTAGCGGGGGGGTTTCCTACGAGCAGTACTTC.

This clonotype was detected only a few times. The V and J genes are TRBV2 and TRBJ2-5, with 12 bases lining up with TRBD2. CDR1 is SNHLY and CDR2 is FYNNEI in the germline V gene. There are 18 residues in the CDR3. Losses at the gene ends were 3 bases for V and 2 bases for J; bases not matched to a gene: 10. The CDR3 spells CASSDPASGGGLQETQYF. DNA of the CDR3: TGTGCCAGCAGTGACCCGGCTAGCGGGGGGGGATTACAAGAGACCCAGTACTTC. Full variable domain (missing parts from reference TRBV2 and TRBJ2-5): EPEVTQTPSHQVTQMGQEVILRCVPISNHLYFYWYRQILGQKVEFLVSFYNNEISEKSEIFDDQFSVERPDGSNFTLKIRSTKLEDSAMYFCASSDPASGGGLQETQYFGPGTRLLVL.